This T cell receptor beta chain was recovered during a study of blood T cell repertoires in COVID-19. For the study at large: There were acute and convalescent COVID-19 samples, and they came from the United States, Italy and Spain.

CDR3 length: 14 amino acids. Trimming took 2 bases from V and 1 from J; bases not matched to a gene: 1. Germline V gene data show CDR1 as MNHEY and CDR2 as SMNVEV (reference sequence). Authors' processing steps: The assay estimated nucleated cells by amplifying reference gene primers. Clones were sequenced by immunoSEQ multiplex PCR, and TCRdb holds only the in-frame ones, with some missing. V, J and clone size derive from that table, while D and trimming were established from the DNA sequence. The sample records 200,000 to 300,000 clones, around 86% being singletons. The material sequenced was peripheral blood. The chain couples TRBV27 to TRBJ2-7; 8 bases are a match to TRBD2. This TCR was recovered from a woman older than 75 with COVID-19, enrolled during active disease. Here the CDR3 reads CASSLRGGSYEQYV. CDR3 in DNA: TGTGCCAGCAGTTTACGGGGGGGTTCCTACGAGCAGTACGTC.